This T cell receptor beta chain is drawn from a study of STAT5B mutations in CD4+ large granular lymphocyte leukemia. This CDR3 comprises 16 residues. With V trimmed by 4 bases and J by 6 bases, 11 bases remained unmatched. Germline-derived CDR1 and CDR2 are SGHRS and YFSETQ. General observations from the study: CD4-sorted patient repertoires seemed more clonal than healthy CD4+ repertoires. Approximately 25% of private leukemic clonotypes occurred rarely in other patients' non-leukemic repertoires.

Comments on this clone: Its antigen is currently unknown.

The table came from immunoSEQ multiplex PCR; TCRdb's copy has only in-frame clones and leaves some out. Of 32,000 or so clones listed, roughly 84% are singletons. The sequenced sample was CD4+ T cells from blood buffy coats. This sequence joins TRBV5-1 and TRBJ2-2; 8 bases line up with TRBD1. The receptor's source is a human donor in good health. The CDR3 nucleotides are TGCGCCAGCAGCCCCAACCCGGACAGGGTATCCGGGGAGCTGTTTTTT. Residues: CASSPNPDRVSGELFF.